These 17 T cell receptor beta chains were sequenced from one sample in a study of cytomegalovirus exposure and HLA in healthy donors. Vbeta (60) and Jbeta (13) primers were used in the PCR. Measured with immunoSEQ multiplex PCR; TCRdb has only the in-frame clones, and not every one. The sample holds over 150,000 clones, 70% to 80% seen once. The sequencing sample was made of PBMCs. These receptors came from a woman aged 25 to 39 in good health and CMV-seronegative.

The gene calls are TRBV4-2 and TRBJ1-6, with D uncertain. V was trimmed by 2 bases and J by 0 bases, leaving 8 bases between them. In germline, CDR1 is LGHNA, CDR2 YNFKEQ. The CDR3 loop spans 16 amino acids. As DNA, the CDR3 is TGTGCCAGCAGCCAAACGATGAGCTCCTATAATTCACCCCTCCACTTT. Translation: CASSQTMSSYNSPLHF.

Note on this clone: At one end, the junction sequence differs from germline, possibly due to a read error. The V and J genes are TRBV19 and TRBJ1-2; 10 bases are a match to TRBD1. In germline, CDR1 is LNHDA, CDR2 SQIVND (reference sequence). This CDR3 is 17 amino acids long. The DNA for the CDR3 is TGTGCCAGTAGTATAGACACCGGGACAGGGGATAACTATGGCTACCCCTTC. Its translation is CASSIDTGTGDNYGYPF.

This clone came up once. The chain joins TRBV5-1 to TRBJ2-7; the match to TRBD2 covers 11 bases. Per the germline V gene, CDR1 is SGHRS and CDR2 is YFSETQ. V shed 4 bases and J 7 bases; nucleotides not matched to a gene: 16. CDR3 length equals 17 residues. CDR3 in amino acids: CASSRPPVSGRAGEQYF. The CDR3, as DNA: TGCGCCAGCAGCAGACCTCCTGTTAGCGGGAGGGCCGGGGAGCAGTACTTC.

The chain employs TRBV4-1 and TRBJ1-2, with D possibly TRBD1 on 6 matching bases. The V and J ends lost 4 bases and 5 bases respectively, with 20 bases between them. Per germline, CDR1 MGHRA and CDR2 YSYEKL. The CDR3 is 16 residues long. CDR3: CASSLSSPGTQYGYTF. The CDR3 DNA follows: TGCGCCAGCAGCCTGAGTTCGCCCGGGACACAGTATGGCTACACCTTC.

The chain combines TRBV18 with TRBJ2-1; TRBD1 aligns across 7 bases. The CDR3 runs to 14 residues. J was trimmed by 7 bases and V by 3 bases; bases with no gene match: 6. In germline, CDR1 is KGHSH, CDR2 LQKENI. CDR3 protein: CASSPSTGVNEQFF. CDR3 nucleotides: TGTGCCAGCTCACCTTCCACAGGGGTTAATGAGCAGTTCTTC.

The rearrangement uses TRBV5-6 and TRBJ1-6; D is undetermined. Germline assignment: CDR1 SGHDT and CDR2 YYEEEE. The germline V and J ends were trimmed by 0 bases and 5 bases, with 15 bases remaining between them. The length of the CDR3 is 17 residues. The CDR3 reads CASSLVGDQWNNSPLHF. CDR3 bases: TGTGCCAGCAGCTTGGTAGGAGACCAATGGAATAATTCACCCCTCCACTTT.

For the CDR3, the DNA is TGTGCCAGCAGCTTCGGGGGGCATAGCTATGGCTACACCTTC. Protein product: CASSFGGHSYGYTF. The genes are TRBV7-9 and TRBJ1-2, with TRBD1 as a possible D gene (6 bases). With 3 bases removed from V and 4 bases from J, the gap between germline ends came to 12 bases. Germline-derived CDR1 and CDR2 are SEHNR and FQNEAQ (reference sequence). The CDR3 has 14 amino acids.

As for this clone: One end of the junction fails to match germline, which may point to a read error. The chain has TRBV5-1 and TRBJ1-2; 8 bases fit TRBD1. The CDR3 contains 14 residues. CDR1 SGHRS and CDR2 YFSETQ come from the germline V gene. CDR3 nucleotides: TGCGCCAGCAGCTTGAGTGCAGGGGGCAATGGCTACCCCTTC. Protein sequence: CASSLSAGGNGYPF. Full variable domain (remainder filled in from reference TRBV5-1 and TRBJ1-2): KAGVTQTPRYLIKTRGQQVTLSCSPISGHRSVSWYQQTPGQGLQFLFEYFSETQRNKGNFPGRFSGRQFSNSRSEMNVSTLELGDSALYLCASSLSAGGNGYPFGSGTRLTVV.

This chain links TRBV6-5 with TRBJ2-7; tentatively, D is TRBD2 (6 bases). Germline V gene lookup returns CDR1 MNHEY and CDR2 SVGAGI. Trimming took 2 bases from V and 1 from J, leaving 12 bases between them. The length of the CDR3 is 15 residues. In DNA, the CDR3 is TGTGCCAGCAGTTACACGGGAGAGAATTCCTACGAGCAGTACTTC. This codes for CASSYTGENSYEQYF.

V and J are TRBV5-5 and TRBJ1-1; 8 nucleotides line up with TRBD1. The germline gives CDR1 SGHKS, CDR2 YYEKEE (reference sequence). V trimming: 0 bases; J trimming: 5 bases; junction bases outside the gene matches: 3. The CDR3 loop spans 14 amino acids. The CDR3 nucleotides are TGTGCCAGCAGCTTGGGCAGGGGGCGAACTGAAGCTTTCTTT. It encodes CASSLGRGRTEAFF. Filled out from reference TRBV5-5 and TRBJ1-1, the complete variable domain reads DAGVTQSPTHLIKTRGQQVTLRCSPISGHKSVSWYQQVLGQGPQFIFQYYEKEERGRGNFPDRFSARQFPNYSSELNVNALLLGDSALYLCASSLGRGRTEAFFGQGTRLTVV.

This clone came up once. V and J are TRBV6-6 and TRBJ2-2, with 8 bases aligning to TRBD2. The V gene's germline CDR1 is MNHNY and CDR2 SVGAGI (reference sequence). Germline trimming cut 11 bases from V and 1 base from J; bases unmatched to any gene: 3. The length of the CDR3 is 13 residues. The CDR3 DNA reads TGTGCCGAAAGCGGGAGGAACACCGGGGAGCTGTTTTTT. Protein: CAESGRNTGELFF.

This clone has just a few counts. The chain employs TRBV11-2 and TRBJ2-3; TRBD2 matches 8 bases. J was trimmed by 1 base and V by 5 bases; bases with no gene match: 8. This CDR3 has 16 residues. Germline CDR1 and CDR2: SGHAT and FQNNGV. Here the CDR3 reads CASSRRAGDRTDTQYF. In DNA form, the CDR3 reads TGTGCCAGCAGCCGAAGAGCGGGGGACCGCACAGATACGCAGTATTTT.

The chain couples TRBV18 to TRBJ2-5, with D unresolved. The CDR3 sequence is 12 residues long. V lost 6 bases, J lost 0 bases, and 5 bases lay in between. Germline V gives CDR1 KGHSH, CDR2 LQKENI. CDR3 coding DNA: TGTGCCAGCTCCCCGGACCAAGAGACCCAGTACTTC. Its protein product is CASSPDQETQYF.

The genes are TRBV6-5 and TRBJ2-7; TRBD2 is a possible D gene (6 bases). The germline V gene encodes CDR1 MNHEY and CDR2 SVGAGI. This CDR3 has 11 residues. Deletions cut 11 bases from V and 0 bases from J, with 8 bases between. The CDR3 DNA sequence: TGTGCCGCCGGGGGCTCCTACGAGCAGTACTTC. Protein sequence: CAAGGSYEQYF.

The genes are TRBV5-1 and TRBJ2-5; 7 bases are shared with TRBD2. The J call may not be correct, given that the DNA end is closer to TRBJ2-7. This CDR3 region has 16 residues. Germline values: CDR1 SGHRS, CDR2 YFSETQ. The CDR3 DNA is TGCGCCAGCAGCCCCACTCAGCGGGGACCCACCTACGAGCAGTACTTC. It encodes CASSPTQRGPTYEQYF.

The chain joins TRBV5-8 to TRBJ2-1, with 10 bases lining up with TRBD2. The CDR3 runs 17 residues. V trimming: 2 bases; J trimming: 6 bases; junction bases outside the gene matches: 11. The germline CDR1 and CDR2 sequences are SGHTS and YDEGEE. CDR3 nucleotide sequence: TGTGCCAGCAGCTTTGTAGCGGGAGGTCGGGGGGTCAATGAGCAGTTCTTC. Translating gives CASSFVAGGRGVNEQFF.

The chain recombines TRBV27 with TRBJ2-3, with D maybe TRBD2 (6 bases). The V gene lost 4 bases and the J gene lost 4 bases, with 12 bases spanning the gap. Germline V gene sequence: CDR1 MNHEY, CDR2 SMNVEV (reference sequence). The CDR3 totals 14 residues. The CDR3 protein is CASSWSGGSDTQYF. CDR3 nucleotide sequence: TGTGCCAGCAGTTGGTCCGGGGGTTCAGATACGCAGTATTTT.